The 27 T cell receptor beta chains in this list originate from one sample, sequenced in a study of CD8+CD57+ T cells in acquired aplastic anemia. Investigators profiled TCR beta VDJ and CDR3 from genomic DNA template. TCRdb independently ran MiXCR on the reads; one entry per CDR3 protein. The sample has more than 95,000 distinct CDR3 sequences; less than 50% are singletons. Individuals selected for sequencing had exhibited CD8+CD57+ cell expansion on flow cytometry. Sequencing input: sorted CD4+, CD8+, or CD8+CD57+ T cells (not recorded which) from PBMCs. Receptor source: a human donor with aplastic anemia.

This clonotype was observed many times. V usage is TRBV5-6 and J usage is TRBJ1-4; D is undetermined. Trimming removed 0 bases at V and 7 bases at J, with 10 bases between. The CDR3 extends over 14 amino acids. Germline values: CDR1 SGHDT, CDR2 YYEEEE. This chain's CDR3 is CASSLESDGEKLFF. The CDR3, as DNA: TGTGCCAGCAGCTTGGAATCGGACGGTGAAAAACTGTTTTTT.

This clonotype was seen at least ten times. V is TRBV19 and J is TRBJ2-3; 8 positions match TRBD2. Trimming cost V 4 bases and J 4 bases; bases outside gene matches: 4. The CDR3 is 14 residues long. Germline V CDR1 and CDR2: LNHDA, SQIVND (reference sequence). The CDR3 DNA reads as TGTGCCAGTAGTAGCGGGGGGTGGTCAGATACGCAGTATTTT. This gives the protein CASSSGGWSDTQYF.

This clonotype showed up many times. This sequence joins TRBV12-3 or TRBV12-4 and TRBJ2-3, with 11 bases lining up with TRBD2. With V trimmed by 1 base and J by 5 bases, 5 bases remained unmatched. CDR3 length: 16 residues. CDR3 protein: CASSLGTSGGRDTQYF. In DNA form, the CDR3 reads TGTGCCAGCAGTTTAGGAACTAGCGGGGGTCGAGATACGCAGTATTTT.

This clonotype was detected many times. V gene TRBV29-1 combines with J gene TRBJ1-5; D is possibly TRBD1 (6 bases). Per the germline V gene, CDR1 is SQVTM and CDR2 is ANQGSEA. The CDR3 has 13 residues. V lost 4 bases and J lost 6, with 13 bases in between. The CDR3 reads CSVARGEGQPQHF. The CDR3 DNA follows: TGCAGCGTTGCCAGGGGAGAGGGTCAGCCCCAGCATTTT.

This chain links TRBV7-9 with TRBJ1-4; 9 bases align to TRBD1. The junction had 9 bases not matched to a gene; V was cut back by 5 bases and J by 8 bases. The germline V gene encodes CDR1 SEHNR and CDR2 FQNEAQ (reference sequence). This CDR3 has 15 amino acids. CDR3: CASSPTGGFGEKLFF. The CDR3 nucleotides read TGTGCCAGCAGCCCGACAGGGGGGTTCGGAGAAAAACTGTTTTTT.

This clonotype has a count of ten or more. The J gene is TRBJ1-4, the V gene TRBV28, with 7 bases lining up with TRBD1. V shed 8 bases and J 3 bases; nucleotides not matched to a gene: 0. The germline V gene encodes CDR1 MDHEN and CDR2 SYDVKM. The CDR3 spans 12 residues. CDR3 DNA sequence: TGTGCCAGCGGGACAGCTAATGAAAAACTGTTTTTT. Translated: CASGTANEKLFF. Drawing the rest from reference TRBV28 and TRBJ1-4, the complete variable domain is DVKVTQSSRYLVKRTGEKVFLECVQDMDHENMFWYRQDPGLGLRLIYFSYDVKMKEKGDIPEGYSVSREKKERFSLILESASTNQTSMYLCASGTANEKLFFGSGTQLSVL.

A remark on this clonotype: Lacking the conserved final phenylalanine or tryptophan, this CDR3 likely reflects a read error. The chain has TRBV9 and TRBJ1-6; D call uncertain. Germline lookup yields CDR1 SGDLS and CDR2 YYNGEE. The CDR3 consists of 13 residues. Here the CDR3 DNA reads TGTGCCAGTAGCGGTGACCGAAATTCACCCCTCCACTCT. It specifies CASSGDRNSPLHS.

This clonotype has just a few counts. J is TRBJ1-2 and V is TRBV6-1; 10 bases map to TRBD1. V shed 6 bases and J 2 bases; nucleotides not matched to a gene: 3. Per the germline V gene, CDR1 is MNHNS and CDR2 is SASEGT. There are 14 residues in the CDR3. The CDR3 DNA reads TGTGCCAGCAGACCGGGACAGGGGAACTATGGCTACACCTTC. Protein product: CASRPGQGNYGYTF.

The V call is TRBV7-8, the J call TRBJ2-7, with TRBD2 matching 7 bases. In germline, CDR1 is SGHVS, CDR2 FQNEAQ. Germline trimming cut 6 bases from V and 3 bases from J; bases unmatched to any gene: 8. The CDR3 sequence is 14 residues long. The CDR3 DNA reads TGTGCCAGCAGTTCCGGCGGGAGCTACTACGAGCAGTACTTC. Encoded protein: CASSSGGSYYEQYF.

The V and J genes are TRBV4-1 and TRBJ2-7, with 9 bases lining up with TRBD1. CDR1 is MGHRA and CDR2 is YSYEKL in the germline V gene. The CDR3 length is 17 residues. V shed 1 base and J 0 bases; nucleotides not matched to a gene: 7. The CDR3 DNA reads as TGCGCCAGCAGCCAAGTACGAGGACAGGGGTCCTCCTACGAGCAGTACTTC. It translates to CASSQVRGQGSSYEQYF.

The gene calls are TRBV2 and TRBJ1-2; a weak D match, TRBD1 (6 bases). V lost 4 bases to trimming and J lost 8 bases, with 11 bases between them. The CDR3 loop spans 12 amino acids. Germline lookup yields CDR1 SNHLY and CDR2 FYNNEI. The CDR3 DNA sequence: TGTGCCAGCAGTGCTACAGGGCAGGGCTACACCTTC. Encoded protein: CASSATGQGYTF. The variable domain in full, with the rest retrieved from reference TRBV2 and TRBJ1-2, is EPEVTQTPSHQVTQMGQEVILRCVPISNHLYFYWYRQILGQKVEFLVSFYNNEISEKSEIFDDQFSVERPDGSNFTLKIRSTKLEDSAMYFCASSATGQGYTFGSGTRLTVV.

V usage is TRBV7-3 and J usage is TRBJ2-2; 7 nucleotides match TRBD1. The CDR3 covers 13 residues. Germline CDR1 SGHTA, CDR2 FQGTGA. The trim removed 4 bases at V and 7 bases at J, leaving 3 bases unmatched. As DNA, the CDR3 is TGTGCCAGCAGCTCACAGGGGATCGGGGAGCTGTTTTTT. Residues: CASSSQGIGELFF.

The chain is built from TRBV10-3 and TRBJ2-7; the D is unclear. The CDR3 consists of 12 residues. V was trimmed by 0 bases and J by 6 bases, leaving 6 bases between them. Germline values: CDR1 ENHRY, CDR2 SYGVKD. CDR3 bases: TGTGCCATCAGTGAGTCACAACTCGAGCAGTACTTC. Residues: CAISESQLEQYF.

This clonotype was counted once. The V gene is TRBV2, the J gene TRBJ2-5; TRBD2 might be the D (5 bases). This CDR3 is 14 amino acids long. From germline, CDR1 is SNHLY and CDR2 FYNNEI. Trimming removed 10 bases at V and 2 bases at J, with 17 bases between. Here the CDR3 DNA reads TGTGCCACCACCTACGGACTCCGGCAAGAGACCCAGTACTTC. It is translated as CATTYGLRQETQYF.

This clonotype was recorded at least ten times. This chain connects TRBV18 to TRBJ1-2; the match to TRBD1 covers 9 bases. The CDR3 runs 15 residues. Germline CDR1 reads KGHSH; CDR2 reads LQKENI. Trimming removed 0 bases from V and 6 bases from J; junction bases left unmatched: 5. CDR3: CASSPPRDRVDGYTF. The CDR3 DNA reads TGTGCCAGCTCACCACCCCGGGACAGGGTGGATGGCTACACCTTC.

J is TRBJ1-6 and V is TRBV19, with D tentatively TRBD1 (5 bases). V was clipped by 5 bases and J by 8 bases, with 25 bases between them. CDR3 length: 18 residues. Germline V gene lookup returns CDR1 LNHDA and CDR2 SQIVND (reference sequence). CDR3 sequence (DNA): TGTGCCAGTAGTGTAACCCAGGTTGCGCCCCGGGGCTATTCACCCCTCCACTTT. This translates into CASSVTQVAPRGYSPLHF.

About this clonotype itself: Since a much larger clone is just one base distant, this may be a read error. CDR3 DNA sequence: TGCAGTGCTAGAGATGTTCTAGGGGCGCAGGGGAACACTGAAGCTTTCTTT. It is translated as CSARDVLGAQGNTEAFF. The chain has TRBV20-1 and TRBJ1-1; TRBD1 is a possible D gene (5 bases). The CDR3 is 17 residues long. Germline lookup yields CDR1 DFQATT and CDR2 SNEGSKA (reference sequence). V lost 0 bases and J lost 1, with 18 bases in between.

This chain links TRBV9 with TRBJ2-1; 8 nucleotides line up with TRBD2. This CDR3 is built from 14 residues. CDR1 and CDR2 (germline): SGDLS, YYNGEE. V dropped 0 bases and J dropped 5; count of bases not matched to a gene: 1. The CDR3 loop is CASSVAGGDNEQFF. CDR3 sequence (DNA): TGTGCCAGCAGCGTAGCGGGGGGGGACAATGAGCAGTTCTTC.

V usage is TRBV2 and J usage is TRBJ1-1; no clear D. CDR3 length: 12 residues. Trimming took 3 bases from V and 8 from J, leaving 10 bases between them. CDR1 is SNHLY and CDR2 is FYNNEI in the germline V gene. CDR3 nucleotide sequence: TGTGCCAGCAGTGATGTCGCCGGGGAAGCTTTCTTT. Protein product: CASSDVAGEAFF.

CDR3 protein: CASSSGAAYRTQYF. DNA of the CDR3: TGTGCCAGCAGTTCGGGGGCGGCCTATCGGACCCAGTACTTC. V is TRBV2 and J is TRBJ2-5; D is tentatively TRBD1 or TRBD2 (6 bases each). CDR1 SNHLY and CDR2 FYNNEI come from the germline V gene. The germline V and J ends were trimmed by 5 bases and 7 bases, with 17 bases remaining between them. This CDR3 has 14 amino acids.

This clonotype has at least ten counts. V gene TRBV5-6 combines with J gene TRBJ2-5, with D possibly matching TRBD1 (6 bases). Trimming pared 4 bases from V and 1 base from J, leaving 8 bases between. Germline assignment: CDR1 SGHDT and CDR2 YYEEEE. This CDR3 is 13 amino acids long. In nucleotides, the CDR3 is TGTGCCAGCAGCCAGGGGACCCAAGAGACCCAGTACTTC. Amino acid sequence: CASSQGTQETQYF.

As regards this clonotype: Being one base from a much bigger clone, this may be a read error. CDR3 protein: CASSSRGSPLHF. CDR3 bases: TGTGCCAGCAGTTCCAGGGGTTCACCCCTCCACTTT. The chain combines TRBV6-5 with TRBJ1-6, with D possibly TRBD1 on 6 matching bases. Germline V gives CDR1 MNHEY, CDR2 SVGAGI. Trimming cost V 4 bases and J 9 bases, with 7 bases left between them. This CDR3 contains 12 residues.

This clonotype was recorded at least ten times. V and J are TRBV12-3 or TRBV12-4 and TRBJ1-5; TRBD1 is a possible D gene (5 bases). The ends were cut back, 3 bases at V and 7 bases at J, with 13 bases in the middle. This CDR3 has 14 residues. The CDR3 coding sequence is TGTGCCAGCAGTTTTAGGGACGTAGCGCAGCCCCAGCATTTT. It is translated as CASSFRDVAQPQHF.

This clonotype was observed once. This rearrangement joins TRBV20-1 to TRBJ2-5, with TRBD1 matching over 8 bases. J was trimmed by 2 bases and V by 3 bases; bases with no gene match: 2. Germline values: CDR1 DFQATT, CDR2 SNEGSKA (reference sequence). The CDR3 extends over 13 amino acids. The CDR3 reads CSASYRGQETQYF. The CDR3 DNA is TGCAGTGCTAGTTACAGGGGGCAAGAGACCCAGTACTTC.

The chain is built from TRBV27 and TRBJ1-2, with 10 bases aligning to TRBD1. Germline V gene data show CDR1 as MNHEY and CDR2 as SMNVEV (reference sequence). V shed 0 bases, J shed 7 bases, and the junction held 11 bases outside the gene matches. The CDR3 length is 17 residues. The DNA of the CDR3 is TGTGCCAGCAGTTTATCCCGGACAGGGGGGGTGAAAAGTGGCTACACCTTC. It encodes CASSLSRTGGVKSGYTF.

This chain uses TRBV29-1 with TRBJ2-3; 9 positions match TRBD1. CDR1 is SQVTM and CDR2 is ANQGSEA in the germline V gene. Germline trimming cut 6 bases from V and 3 bases from J; bases unmatched to any gene: 7. CDR3 length: 14 residues. The CDR3 coding sequence is TGCAGCGTCTACGGGACAGGGCGTACAGATACGCAGTATTTT. Protein sequence: CSVYGTGRTDTQYF.

This clonotype was seen at least ten times. The chain employs TRBV5-5 and TRBJ2-7; D perhaps matches TRBD1 (5 bases). CDR1 is SGHKS and CDR2 is YYEKEE in the germline V gene (reference sequence). The CDR3 length is 15 residues. Trimming pared 4 bases from V and 3 bases from J, leaving 17 bases between. The CDR3 sequence: CASSPGHRVVYEQYF. In DNA form, the CDR3 reads TGTGCCAGCAGCCCTGGACATAGGGTAGTCTACGAGCAGTACTTC.